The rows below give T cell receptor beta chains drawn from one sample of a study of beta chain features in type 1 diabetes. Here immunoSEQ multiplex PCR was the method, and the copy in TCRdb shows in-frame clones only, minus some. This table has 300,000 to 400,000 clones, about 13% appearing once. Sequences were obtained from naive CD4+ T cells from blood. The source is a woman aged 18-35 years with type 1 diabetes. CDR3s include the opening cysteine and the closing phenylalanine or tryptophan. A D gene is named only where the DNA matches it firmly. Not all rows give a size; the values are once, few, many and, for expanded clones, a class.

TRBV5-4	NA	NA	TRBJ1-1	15	CASSWPPGQFTEAFF	TGTGCCAGCAGCTGGCCGCCGGGTCAGTTCACTGAAGCTTTCTTT
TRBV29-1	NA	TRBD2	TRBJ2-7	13	CSVGTSGTYEQYF	TGCAGCGTTGGGACTAGCGGCACCTACGAGCAGTACTTC
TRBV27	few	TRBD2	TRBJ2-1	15	CASSISSGTKNEQFF	TGTGCCAGCAGTATCTCCTCTGGGACTAAAAATGAGCAGTTCTTC
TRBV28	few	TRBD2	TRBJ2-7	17	CASTLPGTSGLAGEQYF	TGTGCCAGCACCCTTCCCGGGACTAGCGGGCTCGCGGGGGAGCAGTACTTC
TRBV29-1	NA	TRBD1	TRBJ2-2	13	CSAGQANTGELFF	TGCAGCGCCGGACAGGCTAACACCGGGGAGCTGTTTTTT
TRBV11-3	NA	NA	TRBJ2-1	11	CASSPYNEQFF	TGTGCCAGCAGCCCTTACAATGAGCAGTTCTTC
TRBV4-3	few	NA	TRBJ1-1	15	CASSQNAAVNTEAFF	TGCGCCAGCAGCCAAAATGCTGCAGTGAACACTGAAGCTTTCTTT
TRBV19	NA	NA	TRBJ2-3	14	CASSITVVVVAQYF	TGTGCCAGTAGTATCACAGTTGTGGTAGTTGCGCAGTATTTT
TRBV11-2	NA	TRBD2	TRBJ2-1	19	CASSLDWTTSGGLGNEQFF	TGTGCCAGCAGCTTAGATTGGACGACTAGCGGGGGGCTGGGGAATGAGCAGTTCTTC
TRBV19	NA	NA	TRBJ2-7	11	CASSFGYEQYF	TGTGCCAGTAGTTTCGGGTACGAGCAGTACTTC
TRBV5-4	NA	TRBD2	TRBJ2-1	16	CASSFGGGPTGNEQFF	TGTGCCAGCAGCTTCGGGGGGGGGCCAACCGGCAATGAGCAGTTCTTC
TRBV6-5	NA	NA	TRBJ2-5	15	CASRGSGGPPETQYF	TGTGCCAGCAGGGGAAGTGGCGGGCCTCCGGAGACCCAGTACTTC
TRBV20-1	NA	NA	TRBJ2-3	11	CSARHTDTQYF	TGCAGTGCTAGACACACAGATACGCAGTATTTT
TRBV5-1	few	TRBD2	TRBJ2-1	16	CASSTRGSGRINEQFF	TGCGCCAGCAGCACCCGGGGTAGCGGGAGAATAAATGAGCAGTTCTTC
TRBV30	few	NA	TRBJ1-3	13	CAWTAYRGNTIYF	TGTGCCTGGACGGCATACAGGGGAAACACCATATATTTT
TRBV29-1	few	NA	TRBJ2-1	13	CSVASFSYNEQFF	TGCAGCGTTGCTAGTTTCTCCTACAATGAGCAGTTCTTC
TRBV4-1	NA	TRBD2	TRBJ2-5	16	CASSHPPRGLARPQYF	TGCGCCAGCAGCCACCCACCCAGGGGACTAGCTAGGCCCCAGTACTTC
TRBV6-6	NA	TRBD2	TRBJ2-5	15	CASKRGALGQETQYF	TGTGCCAGCAAGCGGGGGGCGCTGGGTCAAGAGACCCAGTACTTC
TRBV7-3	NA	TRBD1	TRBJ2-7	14	CASSLGGQEYEQYF	TGTGCCAGCAGCTTAGGCGGACAGGAGTACGAGCAGTACTTC
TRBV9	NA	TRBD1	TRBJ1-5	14	CASSAGTGNQPQHF	TGTGCCAGCAGCGCAGGGACAGGGAATCAGCCCCAGCATTTT
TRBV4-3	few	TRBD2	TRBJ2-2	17	CASSQLAGGGTTGELFF	TGCGCCAGCAGCCAACTAGCGGGAGGAGGCACAACCGGGGAGCTGTTTTTT
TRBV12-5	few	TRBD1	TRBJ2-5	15	CASSRSGTAGETQYF	TGTGCTAGTTCACGGTCCGGGACAGCTGGGGAGACCCAGTACTTC
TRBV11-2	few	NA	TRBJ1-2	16	CASSPIAGPRGYGYTF	TGTGCCAGCAGCCCAATAGCCGGCCCCCGGGGCTATGGCTACACCTTC
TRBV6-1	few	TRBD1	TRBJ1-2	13	CASLPGQGNGYTF	TGTGCCAGCCTCCCCGGACAGGGGAATGGCTACACCTTC
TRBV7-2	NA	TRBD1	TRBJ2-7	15	CASSPLGTALYEQYF	TGTGCCAGCAGCCCGCTGGGGACAGCCCTCTACGAGCAGTACTTC
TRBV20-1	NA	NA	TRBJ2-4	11	CSASKSHIQYF	TGCAGTGCTAGTAAGAGCCACATTCAGTACTTC
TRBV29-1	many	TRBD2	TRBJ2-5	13	CSVGGLPLGTQYF	TGCAGCGTGGGGGGACTACCCTTGGGGACCCAGTACTTC
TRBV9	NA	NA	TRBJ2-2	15	CASSSGEWDTGELFF	TGTGCCAGCAGCTCAGGGGAGTGGGACACCGGGGAGCTGTTTTTT
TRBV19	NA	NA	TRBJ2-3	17	CASSIERRRSSTDTQYF	TGTGCCAGTAGTATAGAACGAAGGAGATCTAGCACAGATACGCAGTATTTT
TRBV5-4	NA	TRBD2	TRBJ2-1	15	CASSLTSGSFDEQFF	TGTGCCAGCAGCTTGACTAGCGGGAGTTTTGATGAGCAGTTCTTC
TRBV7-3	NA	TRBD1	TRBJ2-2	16	CASSPVRGRGTGELFF	TGTGCCAGCAGCCCTGTCAGGGGGCGCGGGACCGGGGAGCTGTTTTTT
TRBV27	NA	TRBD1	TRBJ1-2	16	CASSHRTGVPNYGYTF	TGTGCCAGCAGTCACCGGACAGGGGTACCTAACTATGGCTACACCTTC
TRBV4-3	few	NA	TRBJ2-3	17	CASSPNGGQPRTDTQYF	TGCGCCAGCAGCCCCAATGGTGGACAGCCCCGCACAGATACGCAGTATTTT
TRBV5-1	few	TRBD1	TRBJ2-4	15	CASNLITGDGNIQYF	TGCGCCAGCAATTTGATCACAGGGGATGGGAACATTCAGTACTTC
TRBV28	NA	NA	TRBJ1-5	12	CASSSGFQPQHF	TGTGCCAGCAGTTCCGGGTTTCAGCCCCAGCATTTT
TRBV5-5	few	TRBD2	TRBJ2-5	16	CASRPPGLAGAKTQYF	TGTGCCAGCAGACCCCCTGGACTAGCGGGGGCAAAGACCCAGTACTTC
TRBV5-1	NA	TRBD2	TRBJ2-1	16	CASSLWTSGSYNEQFF	TGCGCCAGCAGCTTGTGGACTAGCGGGAGTTACAATGAGCAGTTCTTC
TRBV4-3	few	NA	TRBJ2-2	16	CASSQDQLAAAGELFF	TGCGCCAGCAGCCAAGATCAACTCGCAGCGGCCGGGGAGCTGTTTTTT